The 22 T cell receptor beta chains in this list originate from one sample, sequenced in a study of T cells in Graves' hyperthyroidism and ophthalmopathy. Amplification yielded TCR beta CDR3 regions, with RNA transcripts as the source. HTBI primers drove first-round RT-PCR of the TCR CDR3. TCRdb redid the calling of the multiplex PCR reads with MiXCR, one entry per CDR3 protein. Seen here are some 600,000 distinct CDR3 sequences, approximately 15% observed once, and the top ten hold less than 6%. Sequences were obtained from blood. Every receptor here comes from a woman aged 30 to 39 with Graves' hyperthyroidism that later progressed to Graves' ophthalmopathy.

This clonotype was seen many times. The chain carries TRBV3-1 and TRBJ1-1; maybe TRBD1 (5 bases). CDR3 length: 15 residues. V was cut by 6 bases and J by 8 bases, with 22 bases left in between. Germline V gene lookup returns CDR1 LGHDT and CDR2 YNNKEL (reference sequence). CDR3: CASSPVTWGAPEAFF. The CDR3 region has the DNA TGTGCCAGCAGTCCTGTTACGTGGGGCGCGCCCGAAGCTTTCTTT.

CDR3 amino acids: CSARNTIYF. The CDR3 region has the DNA TGCAGTGCTAGAAACACCATATATTTT. The genes are TRBV20-1 and TRBJ1-3; D is unresolved. The CDR3 is 9 amino acids. Germline CDR1 DFQATT, CDR2 SNEGSKA (reference sequence). The V and J ends lost 2 bases and 7 bases respectively, with 0 bases between them.

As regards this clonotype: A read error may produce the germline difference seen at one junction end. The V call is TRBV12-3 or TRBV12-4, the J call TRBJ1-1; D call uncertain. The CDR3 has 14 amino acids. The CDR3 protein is CASSFLGGDTEAFF. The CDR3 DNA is TGTGCCAGTAGTTTTTTAGGCGGGGACACTGAAGCTTTCTTT.

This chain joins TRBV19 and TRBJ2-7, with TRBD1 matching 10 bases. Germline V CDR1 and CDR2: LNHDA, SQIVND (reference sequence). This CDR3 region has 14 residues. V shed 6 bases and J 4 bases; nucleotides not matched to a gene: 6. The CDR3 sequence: CASSTRQGAYEQYF. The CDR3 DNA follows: TGTGCCAGTAGCACCCGACAGGGGGCATACGAGCAGTACTTC.

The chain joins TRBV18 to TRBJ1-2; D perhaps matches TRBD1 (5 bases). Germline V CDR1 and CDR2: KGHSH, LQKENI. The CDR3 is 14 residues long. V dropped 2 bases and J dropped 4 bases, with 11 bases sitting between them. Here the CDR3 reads CASSPEQDGYGYTF. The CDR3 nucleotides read TGTGCCAGCTCACCAGAACAGGACGGCTATGGCTACACCTTC.

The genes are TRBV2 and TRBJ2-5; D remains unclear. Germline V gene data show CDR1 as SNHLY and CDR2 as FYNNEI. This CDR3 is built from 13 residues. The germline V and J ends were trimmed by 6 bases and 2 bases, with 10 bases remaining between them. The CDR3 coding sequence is TGTGCCAGCAGCGAAAACCATCAAGAGACCCAGTACTTC. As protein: CASSENHQETQYF.

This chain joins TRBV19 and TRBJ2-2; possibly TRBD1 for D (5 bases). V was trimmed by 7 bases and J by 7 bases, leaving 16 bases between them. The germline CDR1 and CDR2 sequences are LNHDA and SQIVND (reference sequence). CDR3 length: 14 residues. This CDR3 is CASKDDRSDGELFF. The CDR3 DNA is TGTGCCAGTAAGGATGACAGATCGGACGGGGAGCTGTTTTTT.

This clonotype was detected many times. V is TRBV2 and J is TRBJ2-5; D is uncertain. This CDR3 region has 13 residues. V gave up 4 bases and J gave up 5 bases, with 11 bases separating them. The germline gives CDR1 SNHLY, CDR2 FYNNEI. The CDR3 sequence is CASSVGLGETQYF. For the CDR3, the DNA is TGTGCCAGCAGTGTGGGCCTGGGGGAGACCCAGTACTTC.

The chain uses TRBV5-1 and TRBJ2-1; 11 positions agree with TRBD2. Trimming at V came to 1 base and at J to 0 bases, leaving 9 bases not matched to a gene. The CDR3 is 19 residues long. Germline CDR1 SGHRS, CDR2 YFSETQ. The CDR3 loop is CASSLRLAGSVTSYNEQFF. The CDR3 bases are TGCGCCAGCAGCTTGAGACTAGCGGGATCAGTGACCTCCTACAATGAGCAGTTCTTC.

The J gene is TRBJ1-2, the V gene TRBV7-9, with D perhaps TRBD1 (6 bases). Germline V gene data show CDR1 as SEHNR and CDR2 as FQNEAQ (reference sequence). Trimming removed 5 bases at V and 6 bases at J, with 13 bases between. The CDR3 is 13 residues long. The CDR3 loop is CASSAPNRDGYTF. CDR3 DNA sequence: TGTGCCAGCAGCGCTCCGAACAGGGATGGCTACACCTTC.

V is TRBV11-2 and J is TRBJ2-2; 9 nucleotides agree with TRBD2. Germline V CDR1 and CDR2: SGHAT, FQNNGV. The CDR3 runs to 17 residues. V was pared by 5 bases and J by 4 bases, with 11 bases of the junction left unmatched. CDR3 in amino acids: CASSLVPGLAATGELFF. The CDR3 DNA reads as TGTGCCAGCAGCCTAGTCCCGGGACTAGCAGCCACCGGGGAGCTGTTTTTT.

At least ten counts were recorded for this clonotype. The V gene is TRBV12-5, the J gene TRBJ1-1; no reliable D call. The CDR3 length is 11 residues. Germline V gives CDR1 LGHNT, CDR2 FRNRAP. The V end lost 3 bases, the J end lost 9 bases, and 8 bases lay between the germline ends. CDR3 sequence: CASGFPLKAFF. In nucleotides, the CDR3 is TGTGCTAGTGGTTTCCCTCTTAAAGCTTTCTTT.

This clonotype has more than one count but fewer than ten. The CDR3: CASSVIAGEGYEQYF. CDR3 in DNA: TGTGCCAGCAGCGTAATAGCGGGAGAGGGATACGAGCAGTACTTC. V and J are TRBV9 and TRBJ2-7, with TRBD2 identical over 9 bases. CDR3 size: 15 residues. Germline CDR1 and CDR2: SGDLS and YYNGEE. Unmatched junction bases numbered 6, after V lost 1 base and J lost 4 bases.

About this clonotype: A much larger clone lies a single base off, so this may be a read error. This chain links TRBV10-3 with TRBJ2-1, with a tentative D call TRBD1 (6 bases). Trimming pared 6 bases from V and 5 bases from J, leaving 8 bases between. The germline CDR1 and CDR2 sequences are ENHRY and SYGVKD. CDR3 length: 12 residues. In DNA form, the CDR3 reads TGTGCCATCAGCGGACAGAACAATGAGCAGTTCTTC. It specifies CAISGQNNEQFF.

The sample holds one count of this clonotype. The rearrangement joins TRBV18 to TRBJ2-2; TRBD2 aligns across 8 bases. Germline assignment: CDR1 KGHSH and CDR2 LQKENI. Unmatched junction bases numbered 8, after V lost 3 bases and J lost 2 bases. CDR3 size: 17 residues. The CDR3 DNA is TGTGCCAGCTCACCTGCCAGGACTAGCACCAACACCGGGGAGCTGTTTTTT. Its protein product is CASSPARTSTNTGELFF.

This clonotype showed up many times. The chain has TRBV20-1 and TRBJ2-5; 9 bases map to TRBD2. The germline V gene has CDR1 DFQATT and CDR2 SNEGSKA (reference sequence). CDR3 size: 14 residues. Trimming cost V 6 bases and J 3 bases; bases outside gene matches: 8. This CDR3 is CSARKGLAKETQYF. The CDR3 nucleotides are TGCAGTGCGCGAAAAGGACTAGCGAAAGAGACCCAGTACTTC.

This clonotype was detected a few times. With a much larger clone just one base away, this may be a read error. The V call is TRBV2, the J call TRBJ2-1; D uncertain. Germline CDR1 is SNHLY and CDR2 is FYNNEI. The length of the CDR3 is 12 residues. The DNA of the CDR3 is TGTACCAGCAGTGGCACATCCAATGAGCAGTTCTTC. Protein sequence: CTSSGTSNEQFF.

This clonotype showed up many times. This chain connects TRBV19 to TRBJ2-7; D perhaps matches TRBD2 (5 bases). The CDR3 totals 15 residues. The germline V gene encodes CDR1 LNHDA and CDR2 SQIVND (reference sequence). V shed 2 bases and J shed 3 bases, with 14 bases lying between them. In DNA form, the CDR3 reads TGTGCCAGTAGTATAACGTCTGGACTCCTCTACGAGCAGTACTTC. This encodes CASSITSGLLYEQYF.

CDR3 in DNA: TGTGCCAGCAGCTCCTCGCCCGAGCTGTTTTTT. Translated, it gives CASSSSPELFF. The chain combines TRBV11-2 with TRBJ2-2, with D unresolved. The CDR3 covers 11 residues. V lost 4 bases, J lost 11 bases, and 8 bases lay in between. The germline V gene encodes CDR1 SGHAT and CDR2 FQNNGV. The variable domain in full, with the rest retrieved from reference TRBV11-2 and TRBJ2-2, is EAGVAQSPRYKIIEKRQSVAFWCNPISGHATLYWYQQILGQGPKLLIQFQNNGVVDDSQLPKDRFSAERLKGVDSTLKIQPAKLEDSAVYLCASSSSPELFFGEGSRLTVL.

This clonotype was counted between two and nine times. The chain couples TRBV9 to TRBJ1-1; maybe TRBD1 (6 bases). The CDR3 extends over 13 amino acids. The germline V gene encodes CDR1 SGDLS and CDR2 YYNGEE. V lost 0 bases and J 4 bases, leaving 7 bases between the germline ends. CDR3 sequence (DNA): TGTGCCAGCAGCGTAGGGGGGCTCACTGAAGCTTTCTTT. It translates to CASSVGGLTEAFF.

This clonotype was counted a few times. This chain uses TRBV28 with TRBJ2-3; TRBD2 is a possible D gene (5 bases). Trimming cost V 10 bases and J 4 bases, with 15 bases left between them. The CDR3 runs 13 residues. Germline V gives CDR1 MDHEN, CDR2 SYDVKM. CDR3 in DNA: TGTGCCACGTGTGGTGGCGGGCCAGATACGCAGTATTTT. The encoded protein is CATCGGGPDTQYF.

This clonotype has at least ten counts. Here the CDR3 reads CASDSGGSNEEQFF. Written as DNA, the CDR3 is TGTGCCAGCGATAGCGGGGGGTCTAATGAGGAGCAGTTCTTC. J is TRBJ2-1 and V is TRBV28, with 10 bases matching TRBD2. Germline CDR1 and CDR2: MDHEN and SYDVKM. The V gene end was trimmed by 8 bases and the J gene end by 10 bases; junction bases not matched to a gene: 11. The CDR3 covers 14 residues.